This TCR beta chain was observed in a study of HIV-infected patients and healthy controls. Overall study context: Viral load fell to undetectable in most of the 16 patients by the second blood draw. Total CDR3 counts per chain did not differ significantly between patients and controls.

Follow-up blood was drawn about 14 weeks, roughly three months, after antiretroviral therapy began. All unsorted peripheral T cells were captured because whole blood was used without fractionation. 450 to 600 ng RNA was reverse transcribed with alpha and beta constant-region primers. Separate chain-specific third strand synthesis with multiplexing indices produced the alpha and beta libraries. The cDNA received a 5' RACE adapter containing a random hexamer plus an SP2 sequencing primer site. TCRdb reprocessed the 5' RACE reads via MiXCR and lists one record per CDR3 protein. The table includes approximately 5,500 distinct CDR3 sequences, roughly 8% detected once. By proportion, this clonotype is medium-sized. V gave up 4 bases and J gave up 2 bases, with 13 bases separating them. The CDR3 has 15 residues.

Here the sequenced sample was blood, taken during antiretroviral therapy. The TCR originated in an adult with HIV infection. V gene TRBV12-3 or TRBV12-4 combines with J gene TRBJ2-3; D gene uncertain. CDR3 sequence reads: CASSSVTPYTDTQYF. DNA for the CDR3: TGTGCCAGCAGTTCAGTAACACCCTACACAGATACGCAGTATTTT.